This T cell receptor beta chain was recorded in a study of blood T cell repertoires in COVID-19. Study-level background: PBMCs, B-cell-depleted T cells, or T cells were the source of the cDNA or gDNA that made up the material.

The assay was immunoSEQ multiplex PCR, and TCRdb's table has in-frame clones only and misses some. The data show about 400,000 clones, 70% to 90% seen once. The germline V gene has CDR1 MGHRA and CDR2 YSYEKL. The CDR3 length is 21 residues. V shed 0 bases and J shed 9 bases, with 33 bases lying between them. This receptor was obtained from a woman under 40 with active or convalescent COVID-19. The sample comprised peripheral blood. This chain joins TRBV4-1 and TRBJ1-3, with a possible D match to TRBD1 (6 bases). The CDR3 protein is CASSQEPDRFRQFSLRFTIYF. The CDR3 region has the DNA TGCGCCAGCAGCCAAGAACCAGACAGGTTCCGACAATTTTCTCTGAGGTTCACCATATATTTT.